A selection of T cell receptor beta chains follows, all from one sample in a study of CD8+CD57+ T cells in acquired aplastic anemia. TCRdb itself ran the reads through MiXCR, one entry per CDR3 protein. Of about 100,000 distinct CDR3 sequences listed, around 50% are singletons. Specimen: sorted CD4+, CD8+, or CD8+CD57+ T cells (not recorded which) from PBMCs. Source of these receptors: a human donor in good health, serving as a control. The CDR3 runs from the conserved cysteine through the conserved F or W. The D gene is left open where the match is weak.

CDR3aa,d_gene,v_gene,j_gene
CASSLSAALSSYEQYF,-,TRBV27,TRBJ2-7
CASSDHPLTGIYGYTF,-,TRBV10-2,TRBJ1-2
CASSGQGYYGYTF,TRBD1,TRBV12-3/TRBV12-4,TRBJ1-2
CASSLGQSPYEQYF,-,TRBV25-1,TRBJ2-7
CASSFRTDTQYF,-,TRBV7-2,TRBJ2-3
CSVGNRHNGQFF,-,TRBV29-1,TRBJ2-1
CASSQAFSPNYGYTF,-,TRBV4-2,TRBJ1-2
CASSLVGGGYGYTF,-,TRBV5-4,TRBJ1-2
CASSDWTGGSYEQYF,TRBD1,TRBV2,-
CASSQEKVPGLANTDTQYF,TRBD2,TRBV4-2,TRBJ2-3
CASSLISGGRYEQFF,TRBD2,TRBV7-3,TRBJ2-1
CASRPRWRGRNTEAFF,-,TRBV5-4,TRBJ1-1
CASSLLQGPNNEQFF,-,TRBV27,TRBJ2-1
CAIRKPLAGGDNEQFF,TRBD2,TRBV10-3,TRBJ2-1
CSVASGIDYEQYF,-,TRBV29-1,TRBJ2-7
CASSLGGTGYGTFF,TRBD1,TRBV12-3/TRBV12-4,TRBJ1-1
CASSQVRQGAEAFF,TRBD1,TRBV3-1,TRBJ1-1
CASSQSSQGWNTEAFF,-,TRBV11-1,TRBJ1-1
CATSSGQGALYNYGYTF,TRBD1,TRBV15,TRBJ1-2
CASTDSGSQGYTF,-,TRBV7-7,TRBJ1-2
CASSGTVNYGYTF,TRBD1,TRBV7-9,TRBJ1-2
CASSPGVHYGYTF,-,TRBV6-1,TRBJ1-2
CASSQVSPRAGGPLNEQFF,TRBD2,TRBV14,TRBJ2-1
CASTDTEGGADEQFF,-,TRBV4-2,TRBJ2-1
CATSDLAGDTGELFF,TRBD2,TRBV24-1,TRBJ2-2
CASSVGQGSNYGYTF,TRBD1,TRBV9,TRBJ1-2
CATSRGTANTEAFF,-,TRBV15,TRBJ1-1
CASSQDPRGGLDEQFF,TRBD2,TRBV4-2,TRBJ2-1
CATKQRQGANGNQPQHF,TRBD1,TRBV15,TRBJ1-5
CASSPMAGGYEQYF,TRBD2,TRBV7-2,TRBJ2-7
CASSFSASSYNEQFF,-,TRBV5-6,TRBJ2-1
CSAETENTEAFF,-,TRBV20-1,TRBJ1-1
CASGESLAGNTDTQYF,TRBD2,TRBV6-1,TRBJ2-3
CATRSQGPYGYTF,-,TRBV10-3,TRBJ1-2
CASSYSRQGQGYTF,TRBD1,TRBV6-5,TRBJ1-2
CASSDTGTLAGELFF,-,TRBV19,TRBJ2-2
CATSDPLRGRETQYF,TRBD1,TRBV24-1,TRBJ2-5
CASSQKLVTSSYNEQFF,-,TRBV4-1,TRBJ2-1
CASSIGATTDTQYF,-,TRBV19,TRBJ2-3
CSARDPRVNTEAFF,-,TRBV20-1,TRBJ1-1
CASSELGEAFF,-,TRBV2,TRBJ1-1
CASSVTGTGYANEQFF,TRBD1,TRBV2,TRBJ2-1
CASSLDGPTSDTQYF,-,TRBV7-8,TRBJ2-3
CASSVGANDHEQYF,-,TRBV9,TRBJ2-7
CASRGIYPGNSPLHF,-,TRBV27,TRBJ1-6
CSDVNGNTEAFF,-,TRBV29-1,TRBJ1-1
CASSASGGPSSYNEQFF,TRBD2,TRBV9,TRBJ2-1
CASSSSGTPRGYGYTF,-,TRBV27,TRBJ1-2
CASSVDSYNEQFF,-,TRBV9,TRBJ2-1
CASSSTGQETYEQYF,TRBD1,TRBV25-1,TRBJ2-7
CASSLAGWTGELFF,-,TRBV13,TRBJ2-2
CASSIGASGGYNEQFF,TRBD2,TRBV25-1,TRBJ2-1
CSARVGLRRDIQYF,-,TRBV20-1,TRBJ2-4
CASSPGTGLTEAFF,TRBD1,TRBV27,TRBJ1-1
CASIPGGQGVYGYTF,TRBD1,TRBV7-9,TRBJ1-2
CASSGGARNEQYF,-,TRBV25-1,TRBJ2-7
CASSRDRGDTQYF,-,TRBV7-6,TRBJ2-3
CAGSDREEGSPLHF,TRBD1,TRBV6-1,TRBJ1-6